These T cell receptor beta chains were read from a single sample in a study of CD8+CD57+ T cells in acquired aplastic anemia. TCRdb reprocessed the reads via MiXCR and lists one record per CDR3 protein. The sample shows under 350,000 distinct CDR3 sequences, 50% to 65% of them seen only once. Sequencing was carried out using sorted CD4+, CD8+, or CD8+CD57+ T cells (not recorded which) from PBMCs. These TCRs come from a human donor with aplastic anemia. Each CDR3 is given with its conserved first and last residue. The order of the fields is V gene, J gene, D gene, clone size, CDR3 DNA, CDR3 protein. D genes are given only for firm matches. A clone size is listed for some rows: how often the clone was seen (once, few, many), or a class if it is expanded.

TRBV10-1	TRBJ2-3	NA	many	TGCGCCAGCAGTGAGATAGCAACTAGCACAGATACGCAGTATTTT	CASSEIATSTDTQYF
TRBV29-1	TRBJ2-2	NA	many	TGCAGCGTTGTGATGAACACCGGGGAGCTGTTTTTT	CSVVMNTGELFF
TRBV2	TRBJ2-1	TRBD2	many	TGTGCCAGCCACCCCGGGACTAGCGGGATTCGGGAGCAGTTCTTC	CASHPGTSGIREQFF
TRBV19	TRBJ2-3	NA	NA	TGTGCCAGTAGTGCAGTAGCGCACGACCACAATAAGCAGTATTTT	CASSAVAHDHNKQYF
TRBV6-5	TRBJ1-6	TRBD1	NA	TGTGCCAGCAGTTACGCCGGACAGGCTGGGGATTCACCCCTCCACTTT	CASSYAGQAGDSPLHF
TRBV7-9	TRBJ1-1	NA	NA	TGTGCCAGCAGCCAACCCAGGGTAGATGAAGCTTTCTTT	CASSQPRVDEAFF
TRBV24-1	TRBJ1-6	NA	NA	TGTGCCACCAGTGATTCTCGGACACTCTCACCCCTCCACTTT	CATSDSRTLSPLHF
TRBV5-4	TRBJ2-7	TRBD1	NA	TGTGCCAGCAGCTCGCCCGGACAGGGGGCCGAGCAGTACTTC	CASSSPGQGAEQYF
TRBV2	TRBJ2-1	NA	NA	TGTGCCAGCAGTGAGGACGTCGGGTACAATGAGCAGTTCTTC	CASSEDVGYNEQFF
TRBV6-6	TRBJ2-5	NA	NA	TGTGCCAGCAGTTACCAGATACGGCAGTACTTC	CASSYQIRQYF
TRBV7-2	TRBJ2-7	TRBD2	NA	TGTGCCAGCAGCTTTGTCAGCGGGAGCTCCTACGAGCAGTACTTC	CASSFVSGSSYEQYF
TRBV5-1	TRBJ1-2	TRBD1	NA	TGCGCCAGCAGGTCGACAGGGGGGGTTTATGGCTACACCTTC	CASRSTGGVYGYTF
TRBV19	TRBJ2-3	TRBD2	NA	TGTGCCACCAGACTAGCGGGAAGCACAGATACGCAGTATTTT	CATRLAGSTDTQYF
TRBV7-6	TRBJ2-5	NA	NA	TGTGCCACTGGGGTCAGCTCGAACCCCGGGGATAGGCAAGAGACCCAGTACTTC	CATGVSSNPGDRQETQYF
TRBV19	TRBJ2-1	NA	many	TGTGCCAGTAGTGGCGGCCTAGCGAGAAGAGACAATGAGCAGTTCTTC	CASSGGLARRDNEQFF
TRBV19	TRBJ1-2	NA	NA	TGTGCCAGTAGTAAATCAGGGGTTGGCTACACCTTC	CASSKSGVGYTF
TRBV7-9	TRBJ2-7	TRBD2	NA	TGTGCCAGCAGCCCTACGGGGGGGGAGCAGTACTTC	CASSPTGGEQYF
TRBV7-2	TRBJ1-1	NA	NA	TGTGCCAGCAGCTTAGTTAGGAGGACTTTCTTT	CASSLVRRTFF
TRBV24-1	TRBJ2-1	TRBD2	NA	TGTGCCACCAGTGAACAACGACTAGCGGGGGGCGACAATGAGCAGTTCTTC	CATSEQRLAGGDNEQFF
TRBV11-3	TRBJ1-1	NA	many	TGTGCCAGCAGCTTAAGGGGACGGGACACTGAAGCTTTCTTT	CASSLRGRDTEAFF
TRBV24-1	TRBJ2-3	TRBD2	NA	TGTGCCACCAGTGATTTCGGCGGGAGGGCAGATACGCAGTATTTT	CATSDFGGRADTQYF
TRBV7-9	TRBJ1-6	TRBD1	NA	TGTGCCAGCAGCAGAACCGGGACAGGGGCTTCACCCCTCCACTTT	CASSRTGTGASPLHF
TRBV2	TRBJ1-2	NA	NA	TGTGCCAGCAGAGCCGGAGGGACGGCCGGCTACACCTTC	CASRAGGTAGYTF
TRBV12-3/TRBV12-4	TRBJ1-2	NA	NA	TGTGCCAGCAGTTTAAGGCAAAGCCATGGCTACACCTTC	CASSLRQSHGYTF
TRBV7-8	TRBJ2-3	NA	NA	TGTGCCAGCACCCCAAGGAGGGGCGAGGGCACAGATACGCAGTATTTT	CASTPRRGEGTDTQYF
TRBV7-3	TRBJ2-5	TRBD2	NA	TGTGCCAGCAGCGAGACTAGCGGGGTTAGGGAGACCCAGTACTTC	CASSETSGVRETQYF
TRBV6-6	TRBJ2-7	NA	NA	TGTGCCAGCAGTGATCGGACTAGCGGGACAGGGGGGACCTTC	CASSDRTSGTGGTF
TRBV20-1	TRBJ2-3	NA	NA	TGCAGTGCTAGCCTAAGAAAGAGGGCAGATACGCAGTATTTT	CSASLRKRADTQYF
TRBV2	TRBJ2-3	TRBD2	NA	TGTGCCAGCAGTGGGACTAGCTCAATCACAGATACGCAGTATTTT	CASSGTSSITDTQYF
TRBV7-3	TRBJ1-2	TRBD1	NA	TGTGCCAGCAGACCGGGACAGGGTACCTTCGATGGCTACACCTTC	CASRPGQGTFDGYTF
TRBV4-1	TRBJ1-5	NA	NA	TGCGCCAGCAGCCAAGAGTCCAGGGGTATCAATCAGCCCCAGCATTTT	CASSQESRGINQPQHF
TRBV6-1	TRBJ1-2	NA	NA	TGTGCCAGCAGTGACAGGTGGGGCTACACCTTC	CASSDRWGYTF
TRBV5-1	TRBJ2-5	NA	many	TGCGCCAGCAGCTTGGATTACGGTGGCCTGGGGACCCAGTACTTC	CASSLDYGGLGTQYF
TRBV20-1	TRBJ1-1	NA	few	TGCAGTGCTGGGAATACACCGAGCACTGAAGCTTTCTTT	CSAGNTPSTEAFF
TRBV20-1	TRBJ2-7	NA	many	TGCAGTGCTAGAGCAACCGGGACGGTAATTACGAGCGGGCAGTACTTC	CSARATGTVITSGQYF
TRBV11-2	TRBJ2-6	NA	many	TGTGCCAGCAGCGGACTCTCTGGGGCCAACGTCCTGACTTTC	CASSGLSGANVLTF
TRBV7-8	TRBJ1-1	NA	NA	TGTGCCAGCAGCTTAGATAGGGTCTCGAACACTGAAGCTTTCTTT	CASSLDRVSNTEAFF